This T cell receptor (beta chain) was recovered during a study of control samples from healthy donors and cancer patients. Assay: immunoSEQ multiplex PCR; the TCRdb copy retains only in-frame clones and omits some. The sample yields under 450,000 clones, around 90% seen once. CDR1 MNHEY and CDR2 SMNVEV come from the germline V gene (reference sequence). The CDR3 covers 15 residues. V was pared by 3 bases and J by 4 bases, with 13 bases between. The chain has TRBV27 and TRBJ1-5; D gene uncertain. This TCR derives from a middle-aged man with head and neck cancer. The sample consisted of PBMCs. CDR3 DNA sequence: TGTGCCAGCAGTTTTATGTCCGGATCGAATCAGCCCCAGCATTTT. Encoded protein: CASSFMSGSNQPQHF.